This T cell receptor (beta chain) is drawn from a study of OX40 agonist ivuxolimab in advanced cancers. The repertoire was sequenced with immunoSEQ multiplex PCR; TCRdb's copy has only in-frame clones and lacks some. This repertoire shows tens of thousands of clones, 86% found once; its top ten account for 25%. This clone was observed a few times. The receptor's source is an adult with an advanced solid tumor such as melanoma, head and neck, liver or kidney cancer. The sequenced sample was CD4+ or CD8+ T cells sorted from blood, obtained in a trial of the OX40 agonist ivuxolimab.

CDR3 in amino acids: CASIDRAGGSDTQYF. CDR3 DNA: TGTGCCAGCATCGACAGGGCGGGTGGCTCAGATACGCAGTATTTT. The V call is TRBV25-1, the J call TRBJ2-3; 7 bases are a match to TRBD1. The CDR3 sequence is 15 residues long. Germline V gene data show CDR1 as MGHDK and CDR2 as SYGVNS. With V trimmed by 7 bases and J by 4 bases, 11 bases remained unmatched.